What follows is one T cell receptor (beta chain) and its context. This entry comes from a study of blood T cell repertoires in COVID-19. Original handling: Scientists estimated how many nucleated cells there were by amplifying reference gene primers. The repertoire was sequenced with immunoSEQ multiplex PCR; TCRdb's copy has only in-frame clones and lacks some. For V, J and clone size, that table is used; D and trimming come from the DNA. Altogether over 200,000 clones are present, roughly 78% being singletons, with the ten largest covering more than 10%. The CDR3 covers 15 residues. V lost 4 bases and J 1 base, leaving 17 bases between the germline ends. The germline V gene encodes CDR1 SQVTM and CDR2 ANQGSEA.

This sequence joins TRBV29-1 and TRBJ2-7; perhaps TRBD2 as D (6 bases). Input material: peripheral blood. The TCR comes from a woman in her thirties or forties with acute or convalescent COVID-19. This CDR3 reads CSVGDSELSSYEQYF. CDR3 nucleotides: TGCAGCGTTGGGGACTCGGAACTGAGTTCCTACGAGCAGTACTTC.